This T cell receptor beta chain originates from a study of CD8+CD57+ T cells in acquired aplastic anemia. Study-level background: Mean DNA quantity obtained from sorted CD4+ and CD8+ cells was 3 to 3.5 ug. Findings and limits, study-wide: No significant difference in CD8+ Simpson's diversity was found between patients and controls. Patients and controls shared approximately 28 CD8+ CDR3 sequences.

To note about this clonotype: No antigen is known for it. Just one base apart from a much larger clone, this may be a read error.

The sequenced patients had an expansion of CD8+CD57+ cells seen by flow cytometry. Patients were untreated when blood was sampled. The CDR3 totals 13 residues. Germline CDR1 and CDR2: MNHNS and SASEGT. With 8 bases clipped from V and 5 bases from J, the junction kept 6 bases outside the gene matches. According to the study, genomic DNA was the template for TCR beta VDJ and CDR3 profiling. TCRdb recomputed calls from the reads with MiXCR, one row per CDR3 protein. The profile shows about 180,000 distinct CDR3 sequences, less than 50% of them singletons. This TCR derives from a human donor with aplastic anemia. The chain employs TRBV6-1 and TRBJ2-1, with TRBD1 matching 7 bases. The sample consisted of sorted CD4+, CD8+, or CD8+CD57+ T cells (not recorded which) from PBMCs. CDR3 protein: CASLGTEDNEQFF. The CDR3 DNA sequence: TGTGCCAGCTTAGGGACAGAGGACAATGAGCAGTTCTTC.